A single sample is the source of the 29 T cell receptor beta chains below, sequenced in a study of CD8+CD57+ T cells in acquired aplastic anemia (dated 2018 in TCRdb). Sequenced on an Illumina HiSeq 2000. TCR beta VDJ combination and CDR3 sequence profiling used genomic DNA as the template. The raw public reads went through TCRdb reprocessing: fastp at Q25, MiXCR clone calling, in-frame beta chains kept. Rows with a matching CDR3 protein are joined into one entry that keeps the most common DNA and genes. In all, the sample holds fewer than 200,000 distinct CDR3 sequences, and 55% to 70% of those were seen once. The ten largest clones represent 45% of the sample. The sequenced sample consisted of sorted CD4+, CD8+, or CD8+CD57+ T cells (not recorded which) from PBMCs. These receptors were collected from a human donor in good health.

V and J are TRBV24-1 and TRBJ2-1, with TRBD2 matching 8 bases. This CDR3 comprises 17 residues. Unmatched junction bases numbered 13, after V lost 4 bases and J lost 6 bases. Germline CDR1 is KGHDR and CDR2 is SFDVKD. The CDR3 loop reads CATSDSLIAGTLNEQFF. The CDR3, as DNA: TGTGCCACCAGTGACTCCCTCATAGCGGGAACCCTCAATGAGCAGTTCTTC.

This sequence joins TRBV7-3 and TRBJ2-7; TRBD1 is a possible D gene (5 bases). The CDR3 is 15 amino acids. The ends were cut back, 2 bases at V and 5 bases at J, with 16 bases in the middle. CDR1 and CDR2 (germline): SGHTA, FQGTGA. CDR3 nucleotides: TGTGCCAGCAGCTTAGCCCCAGCAGGGCCCGACGAGCAGTACTTC. This translates into CASSLAPAGPDEQYF.

A few counts support this clonotype. The chain joins TRBV4-1 to TRBJ2-1; tentative D call: TRBD2 (6 bases). This CDR3 spans 17 amino acids. Per germline, CDR1 MGHRA and CDR2 YSYEKL. V was shortened by 4 bases and J by 2 bases, with 18 bases between the two germline ends. CDR3: CASSRAGTKVPYNEQFF. The CDR3 bases are TGCGCCAGCAGCCGGGCGGGAACAAAAGTCCCCTACAATGAGCAGTTCTTC.

This clonotype has a single count. A read error may account for a junction end that differs from germline. The V and J genes are TRBV19 and TRBJ2-3; D not resolved. CDR3 length: 15 residues. From germline, CDR1 is LNHDA and CDR2 SQIVND (reference sequence). The CDR3 region has the DNA TGTGCAAGTAGTCGAACGACATCTAGCACAGATACGCAGTATTTT. It encodes CASSRTTSSTDTQYF.

J is TRBJ1-4 and V is TRBV2, with a tentative D call TRBD1 (6 bases). V was pared by 7 bases and J by 5 bases, with 14 bases between. Germline CDR1 SNHLY, CDR2 FYNNEI. The CDR3 has 14 amino acids. CDR3 residues: CASIRGGGNEKLFF. CDR3 DNA sequence: TGTGCCAGCATAAGGGGGGGTGGAAATGAAAAACTGTTTTTT.

This clonotype was seen repeatedly, ten times or more. Here the CDR3 reads CSARDPIAGGPEHTSTDTQYF. CDR3 nucleotides: TGCAGTGCTAGGGATCCAATAGCGGGAGGGCCTGAACACACTAGCACAGATACGCAGTATTTT. The chain employs TRBV20-1 and TRBJ2-3; 11 bases fit TRBD2. V lost 3 bases, J lost 0 bases, and 20 bases stayed unmatched. Germline loops: CDR1 DFQATT, CDR2 SNEGSKA (reference sequence). The CDR3 consists of 21 residues.

The chain couples TRBV19 to TRBJ2-3; D is unclear. The CDR3 runs 16 residues. The germline CDR1 and CDR2 sequences are LNHDA and SQIVND (reference sequence). V was shortened by 8 bases and J by 4 bases, with 22 bases between the two germline ends. CDR3 sequence (DNA): TGTGCCAGTTCACCCCCCCCCTGGACCAAGCCAGATACGCAGTATTTT. This sequence encodes CASSPPPWTKPDTQYF.

The rearrangement joins TRBV19 to TRBJ2-7, with 8 bases aligning to TRBD2. Germline CDR1 is LNHDA and CDR2 is SQIVND (reference sequence). There are 15 residues in the CDR3. The trim removed 5 bases at V and 0 bases at J, leaving 6 bases unmatched. Here the CDR3 DNA reads TGTGCCAGTAGTCGAGCGGGAGCGAGCTCCTACGAGCAGTACTTC. This translates into CASSRAGASSYEQYF.

As for this clonotype: A read error is possible here, since a much larger clone lies one base away. The CDR3: CASSLDRVRNEQLF. The CDR3 DNA follows: TGTGCCAGCAGTTTGGACAGGGTGCGCAATGAGCAGCTCTTC. The chain is built from TRBV6-5 and TRBJ2-1, with 8 bases aligning to TRBD1. CDR1 and CDR2 (germline): MNHEY, SVGAGI. CDR3 length: 14 residues.

The rearrangement links TRBV7-9 to TRBJ2-3; TRBD2 matches 8 bases. The V segment lost 5 bases and the J segment 0 bases; nucleotides outside the gene matches: 7. The length of the CDR3 is 16 residues. Germline V gene data show CDR1 as SEHNR and CDR2 as FQNEAQ (reference sequence). In DNA form, the CDR3 reads TGTGCCAGCAGCAGAAGCGGGGGCCCCAGCACAGATACGCAGTATTTT. Translation gives CASSRSGGPSTDTQYF.

This clonotype was recorded at least ten times. V gene TRBV4-1 combines with J gene TRBJ1-1; D may be TRBD1 (6 bases). The CDR3 runs to 14 residues. Trimming stripped 0 bases from V and 5 bases from J, with 10 bases between. The germline V gene has CDR1 MGHRA and CDR2 YSYEKL. The DNA of the CDR3 is TGCGCCAGCAGCCAAGACAGGGGTAAGACTGAAGCTTTCTTT. It yields the protein CASSQDRGKTEAFF.

V usage is TRBV5-5 and J usage is TRBJ2-7; the D is unclear. V was trimmed by 6 bases and J by 0 bases, leaving 10 bases between them. Germline V CDR1 and CDR2: SGHKS, YYEKEE (reference sequence). This CDR3 spans 13 amino acids. CDR3 nucleotides: TGTGCCAGCACTCTTGGCAGCTCCTACGAGCAGTACTTC. Amino acid sequence: CASTLGSSYEQYF. Variable domain in full (rest from reference TRBV5-5 and TRBJ2-7): DAGVTQSPTHLIKTRGQQVTLRCSPISGHKSVSWYQQVLGQGPQFIFQYYEKEERGRGNFPDRFSARQFPNYSSELNVNALLLGDSALYLCASTLGSSYEQYFGPGTRLTVT.

The chain combines TRBV29-1 with TRBJ2-5, with a weak D call TRBD1 (5 bases). The CDR3 is 13 amino acids. V shed 3 bases and J shed 4 bases, with 12 bases lying between them. The germline V gene has CDR1 SQVTM and CDR2 ANQGSEA. The CDR3 coding sequence is TGCAGCGTTGAGGCGGCAGGGATAGAGACCCAGTACTTC. It codes for CSVEAAGIETQYF.

The chain couples TRBV9 to TRBJ2-1, with D perhaps TRBD2 (6 bases). The ends were cut back, 3 bases at V and 14 bases at J, with 12 bases in the middle. The CDR3 runs 11 residues. Germline values: CDR1 SGDLS, CDR2 YYNGEE. This CDR3 reads CASSGDSSEFF. CDR3 in DNA: TGTGCCAGCAGCGGGGACTCTTCGGAGTTCTTC.

The chain uses TRBV10-3 and TRBJ1-2, with 12 positions matching TRBD1. V lost 3 bases, J lost 6 bases, and 5 bases stayed unmatched. CDR3 size: 15 residues. Germline CDR1 ENHRY, CDR2 SYGVKD. The CDR3 DNA reads TGTGCCATCAGTGAAGGGACAGGGGGCGTTGATGGCTACACCTTC. Protein product: CAISEGTGGVDGYTF.

The rearrangement links TRBV20-1 to TRBJ1-1; D gene unclear. The germline CDR1 and CDR2 sequences are DFQATT and SNEGSKA (reference sequence). V dropped 3 bases and J dropped 4 bases, with 6 bases sitting between them. This CDR3 has 11 amino acids. CDR3 protein: CSASFGTEAFF. CDR3 nucleotide sequence: TGCAGTGCTAGCTTTGGCACTGAAGCTTTCTTT.

This clonotype appeared many times. The chain employs TRBV11-2 and TRBJ2-1, with D uncertain. The CDR3 covers 15 residues. Germline-derived CDR1 and CDR2 are SGHAT and FQNNGV. V dropped 2 bases and J dropped 3 bases, with 11 bases sitting between them. The CDR3 reads CASSLRVHDYNEQFF. CDR3 DNA: TGTGCCAGCAGCTTACGTGTACATGACTACAATGAGCAGTTCTTC.

To note about this clonotype: The junction differs from germline at one of its ends, possibly a read error. The V call is TRBV7-7, the J call TRBJ2-7; 8 nucleotides agree with TRBD1. Germline V gene sequence: CDR1 SSHAT, CDR2 FNYEAQ (reference sequence). The length of the CDR3 is 15 residues. Written as DNA, the CDR3 is TGTGCTAGCAGCTTAGCCCCCACAGGGGGCTACGAGCAGTACTTC. Protein: CASSLAPTGGYEQYF.

This clonotype has more than one count but fewer than ten. The chain recombines TRBV27 with TRBJ1-2, with D unclear. In germline, CDR1 is MNHEY, CDR2 SMNVEV (reference sequence). The V end lost 0 bases, the J end lost 2 bases, and 10 bases lay between the germline ends. The CDR3 covers 15 residues. The CDR3 region is CASSLSDGDNYGYTF. In nucleotides, the CDR3 is TGTGCCAGCAGTTTATCGGACGGAGACAACTATGGCTACACCTTC.

The CDR3 DNA is TGTGCCAGCAGCCGCTGGGCGGATACGCAGTATTTT. Encoded protein: CASSRWADTQYF. V usage is TRBV6-2 or TRBV6-3 and J usage is TRBJ2-3; no clear D. Germline values: CDR1 MNHEY, CDR2 SVGEGT. The CDR3 is 12 amino acids. V was cut by 6 bases and J by 6 bases, with 10 bases left in between.

V and J are TRBV10-3 and TRBJ2-1; perhaps TRBD2 as D (7 bases). The CDR3 loop spans 15 amino acids. CDR1 and CDR2 (germline): ENHRY, SYGVKD. Trimming removed 4 bases from V and 6 bases from J, with 16 bases in between. The CDR3 is CAISASRGGGNEQFF. The CDR3 region has the DNA TGTGCCATCAGTGCTAGTAGGGGGGGCGGCAATGAGCAGTTCTTC.

The chain recombines TRBV19 with TRBJ1-2, with D tentatively TRBD1 (5 bases). V lost 4 bases and J 0 bases, leaving 9 bases between the germline ends. The CDR3 covers 14 residues. Germline V gene sequence: CDR1 LNHDA, CDR2 SQIVND (reference sequence). The CDR3 DNA is TGTGCCAGTAGTACCTTGACAGCTAACTATGGCTACACCTTC. Its protein product is CASSTLTANYGYTF.

For this clonotype: A read error is likely, as this CDR3 ends without the conserved phenylalanine or tryptophan. The limits of the CDR3 on the DNA are not certain, so only TCRdb's listed CDR3 is given. This chain uses TRBV15 with TRBJ1-1. Germline lookup yields CDR1 LNHNV and CDR2 YYDKDF (reference sequence). The CDR3 length is 8 residues, termini included. The CDR3 loop is CATSSSRS.

The chain uses TRBV2 and TRBJ1-5, with a weak D call TRBD1 (6 bases). V was trimmed by 6 bases and J by 4 bases, leaving 16 bases between them. Germline-derived CDR1 and CDR2 are SNHLY and FYNNEI. This CDR3 is 15 amino acids long. CDR3 sequence: CASSLGAGENQPQHF. The CDR3 DNA sequence: TGTGCCAGCAGCCTCGGGGCAGGGGAAAATCAGCCCCAGCATTTT.

Regarding this clonotype: With a much larger clone just one base away, this may be a read error. The chain combines TRBV7-9 with TRBJ2-7; TRBD1 aligns across 11 bases. The V gene's germline CDR1 is SEHNR and CDR2 FQNEAQ (reference sequence). CDR3 size: 15 residues. V lost 6 bases to trimming and J lost 6 bases; unmatched junction nucleotides: 10. The CDR3 DNA sequence: TGTGCCAGCAGTTCCGGGACAGGGGGTATTTGCGAGCAGTACTTC. Translating gives CASSSGTGGICEQYF. Using reference TRBV7-9 and TRBJ2-7 for the parts outside the CDR3, the full variable domain is DTGVSQNPRHKITKRGQNVTFRCDPISEHNRLYWYRQTLGQGPEFLTYFQNEAQLEKSRLLSDRFSAERPKGSFSTLEIQRTEQGDSAMYLCASSSGTGGICEQYFGPGTRLTVT.

The sample holds a few counts of this clonotype. A much larger clone differs by one base, so this may be a read error. As the CDR3 is not closed by the conserved phenylalanine or tryptophan, this likely results from a read error. This chain uses TRBV5-1 with TRBJ2-3; D is tentatively TRBD1 or TRBD2 (6 bases each). From germline, CDR1 is SGHRS and CDR2 YFSETQ. The CDR3 runs 15 residues. The germline V and J ends were trimmed by 0 bases and 6 bases, with 14 bases remaining between them. The CDR3 reads CASSLVTGARDTQYS. For the CDR3, the DNA is TGCGCCAGCAGCTTGGTGACGGGGGCGCGGGATACGCAGTATTCT.

The J gene is TRBJ1-2, the V gene TRBV29-1, with a weak D call TRBD1 (6 bases). In germline, CDR1 is SQVTM, CDR2 ANQGSEA. Trimming took off 4 bases at V and 4 bases at J, with 10 bases between the two ends. There are 12 residues in the CDR3. The DNA of the CDR3 is TGCAGCGTTGTACAGGGTGGCTATGGCTACACCTTC. Translated: CSVVQGGYGYTF.

A note on this clonotype: It is unclear where the CDR3 begins or ends on the DNA, so no DNA is shown, and the CDR3 is as TCRdb lists it. The rearrangement uses TRBV20-1 and TRBJ2-7; no check of the table's D call, TRBD1, against the DNA was made. Both ends counted, the CDR3 spans 15 residues. The germline CDR1 and CDR2 sequences are DFQATT and SNEGSKA (reference sequence). CDR3 sequence reads: CSARVGGGSNYEQYF.

This clonotype was detected ten times or more. The J gene is TRBJ1-1, the V gene TRBV10-3; weak D call: TRBD1 (5 bases). V was clipped by 0 bases and J by 1 base, with 9 bases between them. CDR3 size: 15 residues. Germline V gene sequence: CDR1 ENHRY, CDR2 SYGVKD. CDR3 amino acids: CAISESGAPNTEAFF. The DNA for the CDR3 is TGTGCCATCAGTGAGTCCGGGGCACCGAACACTGAAGCTTTCTTT.